This T cell receptor beta chain stems from a study of shared clonotypes between healthy human individuals. For the study at large: Three men and a couple of women, aged 18 to 49, were donors.

As regards this clone: Antigen unknown.

Germline CDR1 LNHNV, CDR2 YYDKDF (reference sequence). This CDR3 spans 17 amino acids. V shed 3 bases and J shed 0 bases, with 17 bases lying between them. An assay was performed, and its level was deep. TCRdb's copy holds only in-frame clones and misses some; the assay was immunoSEQ multiplex PCR. The table records around 2.5 million clones, roughly 93% of them present only once. Study-wide results and caveats: A limitation of the genetic and exposure-history diversity represented arose from few donors.

This rearrangement joins TRBV15 to TRBJ1-1, with a weak D call TRBD1 (5 bases). The sequence was obtained from a man aged 18 to 35 in good health. Some clones in this sample may be carry-over from other donors' samples. Sequenced input: naive CD4+ T cells from PBMCs. Subset meaning: CD45RA+ positively selected. DNA of the CDR3: TGTGCCACCAGCAGGGATGCCAGGACACTGATGAACACTGAAGCTTTCTTT. It specifies CATSRDARTLMNTEAFF.